Listed below are T cell receptor beta chains from one sample, sequenced in a study of cytomegalovirus exposure and HLA in healthy donors. TCRdb's table, derived via immunoSEQ multiplex PCR, lists solely in-frame clones and lacks some. The sample records 150,000 to 200,000 clones, roughly 80% being singletons. The source material was PBMCs. Receptors originate from a male donor in good health and CMV-seropositive. Both conserved end residues are part of each CDR3. A D gene is named only where the DNA matches it firmly. Clone size is given for some rows only: seen once, a few or many times, or a class if the clone is expanded.

clone size: -
D gene: TRBD2
V gene: TRBV9
J gene: TRBJ2-7
CDR3 protein: CASTDGTNRSYEQYF
CDR3 DNA: TGTGCCAGCACCGACGGGACTAACCGCTCCTACGAGCAGTACTTC

clone size: once
D gene: TRBD2
V gene: TRBV5-4
J gene: TRBJ2-7
CDR3 protein: CASSVDPTSGKREQYF
CDR3 DNA: TGTGCCAGCAGCGTCGACCCGACTAGCGGGAAACGCGAGCAGTACTTC

clone size: few
D gene: TRBD2
V gene: TRBV18
J gene: TRBJ2-5
CDR3 protein: CASSSPGGGGKETQYF
CDR3 DNA: TGTGCCAGCTCATCCCCTGGCGGCGGGGGGAAAGAGACCCAGTACTTC

clone size: once
D gene: -
V gene: TRBV28
J gene: TRBJ1-4
CDR3 protein: CASSLVRQFNEKLFF
CDR3 DNA: TGTGCCAGCAGTTTGGTGAGACAGTTTAATGAAAAACTGTTTTTT

clone size: -
D gene: TRBD1
V gene: TRBV28
J gene: TRBJ1-1
CDR3 protein: CASILGVGTAGAEAFF
CDR3 DNA: TGTGCCAGCATCCTAGGGGTGGGGACAGCGGGGGCTGAAGCTTTCTTT

clone size: -
D gene: TRBD1
V gene: TRBV5-1
J gene: TRBJ2-3
CDR3 protein: CASREGQGSFGTQYF
CDR3 DNA: TGCGCCAGCAGGGAGGGACAGGGGTCGTTTGGTACGCAGTATTTT

clone size: -
D gene: -
V gene: TRBV9
J gene: TRBJ1-1
CDR3 protein: CASSVSSNTEAFF
CDR3 DNA: TGTGCCAGCAGCGTCTCGTCGAACACTGAAGCTTTCTTT

clone size: -
D gene: TRBD2
V gene: TRBV6-1
J gene: TRBJ2-1
CDR3 protein: CASSELSGGAYNEQFF
CDR3 DNA: TGTGCCAGCAGTGAACTATCGGGAGGGGCTTACAATGAGCAGTTCTTC

clone size: -
D gene: -
V gene: TRBV30
J gene: TRBJ1-2
CDR3 protein: CAWRQFIGYTF
CDR3 DNA: TGTGCCTGGAGGCAGTTCATCGGCTACACCTTC

clone size: few
D gene: -
V gene: TRBV10-1
J gene: TRBJ2-7
CDR3 protein: CASMRGTYEQYF
CDR3 DNA: TGCGCCAGCATGCGAGGGACTTACGAGCAGTACTTC

clone size: -
D gene: TRBD2
V gene: TRBV5-6
J gene: TRBJ2-3
CDR3 protein: CASSFSGRRLEDTQYF
CDR3 DNA: TGTGCCAGCAGCTTTAGCGGGAGGAGGTTGGAAGATACGCAGTATTTT

clone size: few
D gene: -
V gene: TRBV18
J gene: TRBJ1-5
CDR3 protein: CASSDSAQQPQHF
CDR3 DNA: TGTGCCAGCTCAGACAGTGCACAGCAGCCCCAGCATTTT

clone size: -
D gene: TRBD1
V gene: TRBV9
J gene: TRBJ1-4
CDR3 protein: CASSVGQGDEKLFF
CDR3 DNA: TGTGCCAGCAGCGTAGGACAGGGGGATGAAAAACTGTTTTTT

clone size: -
D gene: TRBD2
V gene: TRBV4-3
J gene: TRBJ2-7
CDR3 protein: CASSRAGGGEQYF
CDR3 DNA: TGCGCCAGCAGTCGAGCGGGAGGGGGCGAGCAGTACTTC

clone size: -
D gene: -
V gene: TRBV15
J gene: TRBJ2-6
CDR3 protein: CATSRGGGANVLTF
CDR3 DNA: TGTGCCACCAGCAGGGGGGGTGGGGCCAACGTCCTGACTTTC

clone size: -
D gene: -
V gene: TRBV30
J gene: TRBJ1-1
CDR3 protein: CACPGRRENTEAFF
CDR3 DNA: TGTGCCTGCCCGGGGAGACGGGAGAACACTGAAGCTTTCTTT

clone size: few
D gene: TRBD1
V gene: TRBV9
J gene: TRBJ2-7
CDR3 protein: CASSGRTGQKVHEQYF
CDR3 DNA: TGTGCCAGCAGCGGTAGGACGGGACAGAAAGTCCACGAGCAGTACTTC

clone size: -
D gene: -
V gene: TRBV2
J gene: TRBJ1-5
CDR3 protein: CASSDRAANQPQHF
CDR3 DNA: TGTGCCAGCAGTGACAGGGCTGCCAATCAGCCCCAGCATTTT

clone size: -
D gene: TRBD2
V gene: TRBV11-2
J gene: TRBJ2-7
CDR3 protein: CASSLWEGQYF
CDR3 DNA: TGTGCCAGCAGCCTCTGGGAGGGGCAGTACTTC

clone size: -
D gene: TRBD1
V gene: TRBV2
J gene: TRBJ2-7
CDR3 protein: CASSTDRGRGEQYF
CDR3 DNA: TGTGCCAGCAGTACCGACAGGGGGCGAGGGGAGCAGTACTTC

clone size: -
D gene: TRBD2
V gene: TRBV4-3
J gene: TRBJ2-1
CDR3 protein: CASSQELTSGGLPFF
CDR3 DNA: TGCGCCAGCAGCCAAGAACTGACTAGCGGGGGGCTTCCGTTCTTC

clone size: -
D gene: -
V gene: TRBV6-5
J gene: TRBJ1-2
CDR3 protein: CASSRGGLSNYGYTF
CDR3 DNA: TGTGCCAGCAGTCGGGGGGGCCTATCTAACTATGGCTACACCTTC

clone size: -
D gene: -
V gene: TRBV6-5
J gene: TRBJ2-1
CDR3 protein: CASARNNEQFF
CDR3 DNA: TGTGCCAGCGCCAGGAACAATGAGCAGTTCTTC

clone size: -
D gene: TRBD1
V gene: TRBV18
J gene: TRBJ1-3
CDR3 protein: CASSPPKTGGSGNTIYF
CDR3 DNA: TGTGCCAGCTCACCACCCAAGACAGGGGGGTCTGGAAACACCATATATTTT

clone size: -
D gene: -
V gene: TRBV29-1
J gene: TRBJ2-5
CDR3 protein: CSVEDQEEGGETQYF
CDR3 DNA: TGCAGCGTTGAAGATCAAGAGGAGGGTGGGGAGACCCAGTACTTC

clone size: -
D gene: -
V gene: TRBV7-3
J gene: TRBJ2-1
CDR3 protein: CASSFGGYGYNEQFF
CDR3 DNA: TGTGCCAGCAGCTTTGGAGGATACGGCTACAATGAGCAGTTCTTC

clone size: -
D gene: -
V gene: TRBV6-1
J gene: TRBJ2-2
CDR3 protein: CASRGATQAGELFF
CDR3 DNA: TGTGCCAGCAGAGGGGCCACTCAGGCCGGGGAGCTGTTTTTT

clone size: -
D gene: -
V gene: TRBV30
J gene: TRBJ2-2
CDR3 protein: CAWSLSWGRQPRYEENTGELFF
CDR3 DNA: TGTGCCTGGAGCCTGTCATGGGGCCGACAACCGAGGTACGAAGAAAACACCGGGGAGCTGTTTTTT

clone size: -
D gene: -
V gene: TRBV9
J gene: TRBJ1-5
CDR3 protein: CASSVGDSNQPQHF
CDR3 DNA: TGTGCCAGCAGCGTCGGAGACAGCAATCAGCCCCAGCATTTT

clone size: -
D gene: -
V gene: TRBV30
J gene: TRBJ1-1
CDR3 protein: CAWSVSRAAFF
CDR3 DNA: TGTGCCTGGAGTGTATCCAGGGCTGCTTTCTTT

clone size: -
D gene: -
V gene: TRBV18
J gene: TRBJ2-7
CDR3 protein: CASSPPSVYGEQYF
CDR3 DNA: TGTGCCAGCTCACCACCGTCGGTCTATGGTGAGCAGTACTTC

clone size: -
D gene: -
V gene: TRBV15
J gene: TRBJ2-6
CDR3 protein: CATSSGHTGANVLTF
CDR3 DNA: TGTGCCACCAGCAGCGGACATACTGGGGCCAACGTCCTGACTTTC

clone size: -
D gene: -
V gene: TRBV28
J gene: TRBJ1-3
CDR3 protein: CASSSPGGLGGNTIYF
CDR3 DNA: TGTGCCAGCAGTTCCCCGGGAGGGTTGGGAGGAAACACCATATATTTT